This T cell receptor (beta chain) was recovered during a study of shared clonotypes between healthy human individuals. Study-level findings and limits: In having few donors, the study represented limited genetic and exposure-history diversity.

Germline assignment: CDR1 MDHEN and CDR2 SYDVKM. V was pared by 3 bases and J by 6 bases, with 4 bases of the junction left unmatched. The CDR3 runs 13 residues. As defined, naive CD8 cells were CD45RO-negative and positively selected for CCR7, with terminally differentiated effector memory CD45RA+ cells excluded. This clone was found once. What it recognizes is unknown. In the same sample, other DNA sequences code for this CDR3. The authors split each subset's genomic DNA evenly across several immunoSEQ plates. Assay used: immunoSEQ multiplex PCR; TCRdb lists only in-frame clones, some missing. The repertoire holds a few million clones, around 95% seen once, with 1.5% to 2% in the top ten.

The chain couples TRBV28 to TRBJ2-7; 8 nucleotides line up with TRBD2. The sequence was obtained from a man younger than 35 in good health. Some clones in this sample may be carry-over from other donors' samples. The sample comprised naive CD8+ T cells from PBMCs. The CDR3 DNA sequence: TGTGCCAGCAGTTTGCTACGGGGGGGCGAGCAGTACTTC. Its translation is CASSLLRGGEQYF.